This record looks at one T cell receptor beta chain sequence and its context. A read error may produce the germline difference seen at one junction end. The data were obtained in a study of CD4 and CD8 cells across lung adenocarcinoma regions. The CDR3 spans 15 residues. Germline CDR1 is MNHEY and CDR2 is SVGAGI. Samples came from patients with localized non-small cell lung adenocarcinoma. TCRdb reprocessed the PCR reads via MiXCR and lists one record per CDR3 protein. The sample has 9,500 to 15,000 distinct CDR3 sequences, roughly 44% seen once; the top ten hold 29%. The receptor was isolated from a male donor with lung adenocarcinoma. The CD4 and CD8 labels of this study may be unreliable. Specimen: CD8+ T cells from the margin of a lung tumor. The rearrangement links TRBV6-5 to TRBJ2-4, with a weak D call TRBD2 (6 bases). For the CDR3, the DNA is TGTGCCAGCGGTTACTCCGGGGGTCACCAAAACATTCAGTACTTC. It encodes CASGYSGGHQNIQYF.